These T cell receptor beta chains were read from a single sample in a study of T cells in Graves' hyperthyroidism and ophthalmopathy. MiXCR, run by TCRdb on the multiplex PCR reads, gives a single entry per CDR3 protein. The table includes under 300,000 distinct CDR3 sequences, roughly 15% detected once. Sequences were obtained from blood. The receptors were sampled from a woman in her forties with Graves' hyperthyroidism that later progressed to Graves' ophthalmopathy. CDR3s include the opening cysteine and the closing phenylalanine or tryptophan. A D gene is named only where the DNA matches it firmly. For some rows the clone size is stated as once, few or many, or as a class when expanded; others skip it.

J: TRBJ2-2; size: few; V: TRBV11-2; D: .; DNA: TGTGCCAGCAGCTTAGGCCGGCAGGGGAACACCGGGGAGCTGTTTTTT; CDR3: CASSLGRQGNTGELFF
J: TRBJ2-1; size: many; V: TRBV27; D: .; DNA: TGTGCCAGCAGTTTATCAGGACCCGGCGACAATGAGCAGTTCTTC; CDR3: CASSLSGPGDNEQFF
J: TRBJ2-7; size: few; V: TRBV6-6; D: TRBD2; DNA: TGTGCCAGCAGTTACAGGGGACTATCCTACGAGCAGTACTTC; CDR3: CASSYRGLSYEQYF
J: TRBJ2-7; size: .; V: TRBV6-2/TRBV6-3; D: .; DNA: TGTGCCAGCAGCCGCCTGGGCCCGGTCGAGCAGTACTTC; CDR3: CASSRLGPVEQYF
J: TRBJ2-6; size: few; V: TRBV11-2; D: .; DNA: TGTGCCAGCAGCTCGGTTAGACAGCCCAGGGCCAACGTCCTGACTTTC; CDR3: CASSSVRQPRANVLTF
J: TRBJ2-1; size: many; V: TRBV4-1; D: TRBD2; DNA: TGCGCCAGCAGCCAAGATGGGATCGGCTGGGGGAGGACTAGAACCTACAATGAGCAGTTCTTC; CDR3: CASSQDGIGWGRTRTYNEQFF
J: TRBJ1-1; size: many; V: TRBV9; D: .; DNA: TGTGCCAGCAGCGTAATAAGGTCCATAGAAGCTTTCTTT; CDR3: CASSVIRSIEAFF
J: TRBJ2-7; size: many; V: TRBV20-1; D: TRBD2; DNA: TGCAGTGCGAGTATTCTAGCGGGCCCCTACGAGCAGTACTTC; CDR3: CSASILAGPYEQYF
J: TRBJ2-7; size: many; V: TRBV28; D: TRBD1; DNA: TGTGCCAGCAGACCGGGACAGGGCTACGAGCAGTACTTC; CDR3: CASRPGQGYEQYF
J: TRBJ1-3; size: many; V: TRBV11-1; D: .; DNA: TGTGCCAGCAGCTTAACCGGGACAAAGTCAAACACCATATATTTT; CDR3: CASSLTGTKSNTIYF
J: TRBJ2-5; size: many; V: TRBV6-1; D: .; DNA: TGTGCCACCATGAAGACCCAGTACTTC; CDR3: CATMKTQYF
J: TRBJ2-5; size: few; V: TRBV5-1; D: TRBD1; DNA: TGCGCCAGCAGCACACAGGGGGCTGAGGAGACCCAGTACTTC; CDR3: CASSTQGAEETQYF
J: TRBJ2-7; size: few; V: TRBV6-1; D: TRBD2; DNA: TGTGCCAGCAGTGAATTTTTCCGGGAGGGGTACGAGCAGTACTTC; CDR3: CASSEFFREGYEQYF
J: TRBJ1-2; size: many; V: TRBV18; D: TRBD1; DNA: TGTGCCAGCTCACCACCTGTCGGGACAGGGGCTTATGGCTACACCTTC; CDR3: CASSPPVGTGAYGYTF
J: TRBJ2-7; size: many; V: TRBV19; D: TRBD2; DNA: TGTGCCAGTAGTACCGTTCCCGGGGGACTAGCGGGACACCTCTCCTACGAGCAGTACTTC; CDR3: CASSTVPGGLAGHLSYEQYF
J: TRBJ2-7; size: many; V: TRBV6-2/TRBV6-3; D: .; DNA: TGTGCCAGCAGTTCCCAGGGCGAAGAGCAGTACTTC; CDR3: CASSSQGEEQYF
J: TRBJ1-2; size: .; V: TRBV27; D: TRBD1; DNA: TGTGCCAGCAGTCCCCGGACAGGGCCCTATGGCTACACCTTC; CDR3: CASSPRTGPYGYTF
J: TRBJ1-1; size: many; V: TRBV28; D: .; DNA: TGTGCCAGCAGTCTGGTGGGCCCCAATACGAACACTGAAGCTTTCTTT; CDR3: CASSLVGPNTNTEAFF
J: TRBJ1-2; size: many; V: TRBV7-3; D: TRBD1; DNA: TGTGCCAGCAGCTTAGGGATGCGGGGACAGCTGAGAGAGGGCTACACCTTC; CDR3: CASSLGMRGQLREGYTF
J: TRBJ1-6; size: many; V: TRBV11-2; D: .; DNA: TGTGCCAGCAGAGACCCCGGGACAAGATCTTCACCCCTCCACTTT; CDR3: CASRDPGTRSSPLHF
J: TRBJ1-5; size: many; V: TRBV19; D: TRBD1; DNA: TGTGCCAGTAGTATAGGGAGGGGGCGGGAACAGCCCCAGCATTTT; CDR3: CASSIGRGREQPQHF
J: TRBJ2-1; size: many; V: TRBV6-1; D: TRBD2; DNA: TGTGCCAGCAGTCCGAGAACGACTAGCGGGGAAGACAATGAGCAGTTCTTC; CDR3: CASSPRTTSGEDNEQFF
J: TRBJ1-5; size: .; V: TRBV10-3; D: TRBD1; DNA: TGTGCCTCCATGGCAGGGGGCGCGGGTCAGCCCCAGCATTTT; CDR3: CASMAGGAGQPQHF
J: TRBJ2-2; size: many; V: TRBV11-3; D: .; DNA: TGTGCCAGCAGCCCAGGGGGGCTAGCGGAACCGAACACCGGGGAGCTGTTTTTT; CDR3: CASSPGGLAEPNTGELFF
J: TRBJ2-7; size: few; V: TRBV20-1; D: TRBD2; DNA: TGCAGTGCTAGAGAGGCCAGCGGGAGTGGGGAGCAGTACTTC; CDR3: CSAREASGSGEQYF
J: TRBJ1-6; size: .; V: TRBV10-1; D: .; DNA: TGCGCCAGCAGTGAGCTAAAGCATTCACCCCTCCACTTT; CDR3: CASSELKHSPLHF
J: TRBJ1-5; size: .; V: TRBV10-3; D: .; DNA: TGTGCCATCAGCCCCGACTGGGATCAGCCCCAGCATTTT; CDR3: CAISPDWDQPQHF
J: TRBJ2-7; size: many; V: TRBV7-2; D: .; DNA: TGTGCCAGCAGCCCTACCGGGAGAGCGGTCGAGCAGTACTTC; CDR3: CASSPTGRAVEQYF
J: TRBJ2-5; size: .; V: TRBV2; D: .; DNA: TGTGCCAGCCTCAGCAAAGAGACCCAGTACTTC; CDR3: CASLSKETQYF
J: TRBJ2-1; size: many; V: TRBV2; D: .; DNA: TGTGCCAGCAGTGAAGCCCGGCTGAGACGAAGCAGGGGCAATGAGCAGTTCTTC; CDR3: CASSEARLRRSRGNEQFF
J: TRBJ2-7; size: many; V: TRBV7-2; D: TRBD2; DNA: TGTGCCAGCAGCTTAGGACTAGCGGTCTACGAGCAGTACTTC; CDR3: CASSLGLAVYEQYF
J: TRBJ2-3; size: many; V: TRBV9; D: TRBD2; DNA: TGTGCCAGCAGCTCCCAAATTGGAGGCCTAGCGGGAGGTGATACGCAGTATTTT; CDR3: CASSSQIGGLAGGDTQYF
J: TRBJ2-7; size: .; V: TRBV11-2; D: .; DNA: TGTGCCAGCAGAACAGCTCCTCCTCCCCTCCAATACGAGCAGTACTTC; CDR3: CASRTAPPPLQYEQYF
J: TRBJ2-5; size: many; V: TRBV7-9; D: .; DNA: TGTGCCAGCAGCCCCCCCCCATCTGAGACCCAGTACTTC; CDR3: CASSPPPSETQYF
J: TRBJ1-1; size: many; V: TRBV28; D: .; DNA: TGTGCCAGCAGCTCAAGGGTGAACACTGAAGCTTTCTTT; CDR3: CASSSRVNTEAFF
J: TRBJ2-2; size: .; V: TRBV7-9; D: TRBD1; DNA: TGTGCCAGCAGCTTAAGGGTGACAGGGACCGGGGAGCTGTTTTTT; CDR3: CASSLRVTGTGELFF
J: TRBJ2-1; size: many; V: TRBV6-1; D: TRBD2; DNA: TGTGCCAGCAGCCTTAGCGGGAGGTGGGATGAGCAGTTCTTC; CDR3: CASSLSGRWDEQFF
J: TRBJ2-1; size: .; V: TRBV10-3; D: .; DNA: TGTGCCATCCCTGGGCAGGGCCCTTACAATGAGCAGTTCTTC; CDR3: CAIPGQGPYNEQFF
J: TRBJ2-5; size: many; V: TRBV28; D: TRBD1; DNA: TGTGCCAGCCGTACGGCAAGGACAGGCCAAGAGACCCAGTACTTC; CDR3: CASRTARTGQETQYF
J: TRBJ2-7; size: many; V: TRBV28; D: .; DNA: TGTGCCAGCAGGGGACGGAACCGATACGAGCAGTACTTC; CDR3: CASRGRNRYEQYF
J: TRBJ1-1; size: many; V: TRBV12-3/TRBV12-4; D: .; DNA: TGTGCCAGCAGTACCCCCGAGGAGTTGAACACTGAAGCTTTCTTT; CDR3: CASSTPEELNTEAFF
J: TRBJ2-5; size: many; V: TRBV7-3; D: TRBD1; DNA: TGTGCCAGCAGCTCACAGGGGAACCAAGAGACCCAGTACTTC; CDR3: CASSSQGNQETQYF
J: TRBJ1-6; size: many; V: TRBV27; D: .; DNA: TGTGCCAGCAGTCCAGGGACGCTAGATACCCTCCACTTT; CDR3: CASSPGTLDTLHF
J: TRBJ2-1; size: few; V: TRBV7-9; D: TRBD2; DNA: TGTGCCAGCAGCCCCTGGACTAGCGGGAGAGTTGATGAGCAGTTCTTC; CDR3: CASSPWTSGRVDEQFF
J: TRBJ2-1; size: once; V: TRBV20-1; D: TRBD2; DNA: TGCAGTGCTAGAGACACTAGCGGAACCTACAATGAGCAGTTCTTC; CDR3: CSARDTSGTYNEQFF
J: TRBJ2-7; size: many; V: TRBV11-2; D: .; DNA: TGTGCCAGCAGCTTAGTCAGGGGCGGGTCAGGCGAGCAGTACTTC; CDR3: CASSLVRGGSGEQYF
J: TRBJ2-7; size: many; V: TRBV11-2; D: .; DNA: TGTGCCAGCAGCCCCCTCGGGACTCAAGACTACGAGCAGTACTTC; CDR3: CASSPLGTQDYEQYF
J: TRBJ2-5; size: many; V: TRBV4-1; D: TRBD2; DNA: TGCGCCAGCAGCCAAGGACTAGCGATACAGACCCAGTACTTC; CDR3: CASSQGLAIQTQYF
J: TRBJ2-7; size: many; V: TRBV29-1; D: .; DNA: TGCAGCGTTGAAGACCGGGTAACCTACGAGCAGTACTTC; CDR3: CSVEDRVTYEQYF